The sequence of this T cell receptor beta chain was determined in a study of blood T cell repertoires in COVID-19. About the study: Sites across the United States, Italy and Spain contributed samples from acute and convalescent COVID-19. The cDNA or gDNA used as material had been derived from T cells, B-cell-depleted T cells, or PBMCs.

Clones were sequenced by immunoSEQ multiplex PCR, and TCRdb holds only the in-frame ones, with some missing. The data contain roughly 500,000 clones, over 75% of them singletons. Either two negative PCRs, clearance, or symptom resolution qualified Cohort 3 donors as recovered. Germline assignment: CDR1 PRHDT and CDR2 FYEKMQ (reference sequence). The junction had 10 bases not matched to a gene; V was cut back by 3 bases and J by 3 bases. CDR3 size: 17 residues. Sequencing was performed on PBMCs or T cells enriched from blood (not recorded which). The clonotype was recovered from a woman aged 40 to 55 who had recovered from COVID-19. V and J are TRBV13 and TRBJ2-3; 9 positions match TRBD2. CDR3 loop: CASSLDPGLADTDTQYF. The CDR3 DNA is TGTGCCAGCAGCTTGGATCCGGGACTAGCTGATACAGATACGCAGTATTTT.